The 8 T cell receptor beta chains reported below all come from one sample, sequenced in a study of cytomegalovirus exposure and HLA in healthy donors. The PCR employed 60 Vbeta primers together with 13 Jbeta primers. The table came from immunoSEQ multiplex PCR; TCRdb's copy has only in-frame clones and leaves some out. This table holds 100,000 to 150,000 clones, about 74% found once. Sequencing was carried out using PBMCs. All receptors derive from a woman between 50 and 59 years old in good health and CMV-seropositive.

This clone came up a few times. The chain uses TRBV2 and TRBJ2-1, with 11 bases lining up with TRBD2. This CDR3 spans 19 amino acids. Per the germline V gene, CDR1 is SNHLY and CDR2 is FYNNEI. Trimming removed 4 bases from V and 8 bases from J; junction bases left unmatched: 19. CDR3 sequence reads: CASSGSSGGTQAEIHEQFF. CDR3 DNA sequence: TGTGCCAGCAGTGGGTCTAGCGGGGGGACCCAAGCCGAAATACATGAGCAGTTCTTC.

The gene calls are TRBV6-5 and TRBJ1-6; 8 bases match TRBD1. The CDR3 loop spans 14 amino acids. V shed 6 bases, J shed 7 bases, and the junction held 5 bases outside the gene matches. Per germline, CDR1 MNHEY and CDR2 SVGAGI. CDR3 bases: TGTGCCAGCAGCCCTGGACAGGGAAATTCACCCCTCCACTTT. It yields the protein CASSPGQGNSPLHF.

This clone was seen a few times. This chain uses TRBV5-1 with TRBJ2-3; TRBD1 agrees at 8 bases. The germline gives CDR1 SGHRS, CDR2 YFSETQ. This CDR3 region has 14 residues. J was trimmed by 3 bases and V by 2 bases; bases with no gene match: 2. The CDR3 nucleotides read TGCGCCAGCAGCTTCGGACAGGGAACAGATACGCAGTATTTT. Protein sequence: CASSFGQGTDTQYF.

This chain joins TRBV7-2 and TRBJ2-5; D is uncertain. The germline CDR1 and CDR2 sequences are SGHTA and FQGNSA. This CDR3 has 13 residues. Trimming stripped 0 bases from V and 2 bases from J, with 4 bases between. The CDR3 protein is CASSLAIQETQYF. The CDR3 DNA reads TGTGCCAGCAGCTTAGCTATACAAGAGACCCAGTACTTC.

About this clone itself: Other nucleotide sequences from this sample produce the same CDR3. The chain combines TRBV4-1 with TRBJ1-4; D gene unclear. CDR3 size: 15 residues. Germline lookup yields CDR1 MGHRA and CDR2 YSYEKL. V was cut by 1 base and J by 14 bases, with 20 bases left in between. CDR3 protein: CASSQVGGSSRGLFF. The CDR3 DNA reads TGCGCCAGCAGCCAAGTAGGAGGTAGTTCCCGAGGGCTGTTTTTT.

This chain joins TRBV9 and TRBJ1-3; a weak D match, TRBD1 (5 bases). Trimming took 0 bases from V and 2 from J, leaving 9 bases between them. The CDR3 totals 15 residues. The germline V gene encodes CDR1 SGDLS and CDR2 YYNGEE. DNA for the CDR3: TGTGCCAGCAGCGTAGACACAGGCCCTGGAAACACCATATATTTT. As protein: CASSVDTGPGNTIYF. Using reference TRBV9 and TRBJ1-3 for the parts outside the CDR3, the full variable domain is DSGVTQTPKHLITATGQRVTLRCSPRSGDLSVYWYQQSLDQGLQFLIQYYNGEERAKGNILERFSAQQFPDLHSELNLSSLELGDSALYFCASSVDTGPGNTIYFGEGSWLTVV.

The chain couples TRBV18 to TRBJ2-3; TRBD2 agrees at 9 bases. The CDR3 contains 16 residues. Germline CDR1 and CDR2: KGHSH and LQKENI. Trimming removed 0 bases from V and 2 bases from J; junction bases left unmatched: 3. CDR3 amino acids: CASSPPLAGSTDTQYF. Here the CDR3 DNA reads TGTGCCAGCTCACCACCCCTAGCGGGGTCCACAGATACGCAGTATTTT. Together with reference TRBV18 and TRBJ2-3, the CDR3 gives the full variable domain: NAGVMQNPRHLVRRRGQEARLRCSPMKGHSHVYWYRQLPEEGLKFMVYLQKENIIDESGMPKERFSAEFPKEGPSILRIQQVVRGDSAAYFCASSPPLAGSTDTQYFGPGTRLTVL.

In its sample, this clone was seen once. V gene TRBV19 combines with J gene TRBJ1-5; no clear D gene. CDR1 LNHDA and CDR2 SQIVND come from the germline V gene (reference sequence). The CDR3 is 14 residues long. Trimming stripped 6 bases from V and 0 bases from J, with 9 bases between. CDR3 loop: CASRPGYSNQPQHF. The CDR3 DNA reads as TGTGCCAGTAGGCCCGGTTATAGCAATCAGCCCCAGCATTTT.